Each of the 14 T cell receptor beta chains below was sequenced from the same sample in a study of memory CD4+ T cells and cytomegalovirus serostatus. Libraries were prepared by immunoSEQ multiplex PCR; TCRdb keeps only in-frame clonotypes and omits some of them. This repertoire shows 40,000 to 55,000 clones, around 83% found once; its top ten account for 1.5% to 2%. The sort gate was single viable CD3+CD4+CD8-CD45RO+ cells for memory CD4+ T cells. The source material was memory CD4+ T cells from blood. Receptors originate from an adult in good health and CMV-seropositive.

The CDR3 bases are TGTGCCAGCAGCCGAACGGACAGGGTTAACGAAAAACTGTTTTTT. This sequence encodes CASSRTDRVNEKLFF. The genes are TRBV5-6 and TRBJ1-4; TRBD1 matches 8 bases. Trimming cost V 4 bases and J 8 bases; bases outside gene matches: 10. This CDR3 contains 15 residues. Germline V gene data show CDR1 as SGHDT and CDR2 as YYEEEE.

This chain links TRBV5-1 with TRBJ2-3; 8 nucleotides agree with TRBD2. V trimming: 4 bases; J trimming: 1 base; junction bases outside the gene matches: 8. Germline CDR1 and CDR2: SGHRS and YFSETQ. The CDR3 covers 16 residues. CDR3 sequence reads: CASSPGAGDGTDTQYF. For the CDR3, the DNA is TGCGCCAGCAGCCCCGGAGCGGGAGATGGCACAGATACGCAGTATTTT. The whole variable domain, filled in from reference TRBV5-1 and TRBJ2-3, reads KAGVTQTPRYLIKTRGQQVTLSCSPISGHRSVSWYQQTPGQGLQFLFEYFSETQRNKGNFPGRFSGRQFSNSRSEMNVSTLELGDSALYLCASSPGAGDGTDTQYFGPGTRLTVL.

This clone was detected a few times. The J gene is TRBJ1-6, the V gene TRBV7-4; 10 nucleotides line up with TRBD1. The CDR3 length is 17 residues. Germline values: CDR1 SGHVT, CDR2 SQSDAQ. The ends lost 6 bases at V and 7 bases at J; junction bases unmatched: 12. The CDR3 here is CASSSMGQGIWNSPLHF. The DNA of the CDR3 is TGTGCCAGCAGTTCGATGGGACAGGGGATTTGGAATTCACCCCTCCACTTT. Together with reference TRBV7-4 and TRBJ1-6, the CDR3 gives the full variable domain: GAGVSQSPRYKVAKRGRDVALRCDSISGHVTLYWYRQTLGQGSEVLTYSQSDAQRDKSGRPSGRFSAERPERSVSTLKIQRTEQGDSAVYLCASSSMGQGIWNSPLHFGNGTRLTVT.

This clone was recorded only once. The chain employs TRBV7-2 and TRBJ2-1; TRBD1 aligns across 7 bases. V dropped 1 base and J dropped 0; count of bases not matched to a gene: 0. This CDR3 spans 15 amino acids. The V gene's germline CDR1 is SGHTA and CDR2 FQGNSA. The CDR3 spells CASSLGTGSYNEQFF. The CDR3 nucleotides read TGTGCCAGCAGCTTAGGGACAGGCTCCTACAATGAGCAGTTCTTC.

This chain uses TRBV20-1 with TRBJ1-1; the D gene is possibly TRBD1 (5 bases). The CDR3 has 11 amino acids. CDR1 DFQATT and CDR2 SNEGSKA come from the germline V gene (reference sequence). V lost 2 bases and J 9 bases, leaving 10 bases between the germline ends. CDR3 sequence reads: CSARQGVKAFF. DNA for the CDR3: TGCAGTGCTAGACAGGGAGTTAAAGCTTTCTTT.

This clone has only one observation. The DNA for the CDR3 is TGTGCCAGCAGTTGGACTAGCGGCTCTAATGAGCAGTTCTTC. Protein: CASSWTSGSNEQFF. The chain has TRBV11-2 and TRBJ2-1, with 10 bases aligning to TRBD2. CDR3 length: 14 residues. Germline V gene lookup returns CDR1 SGHAT and CDR2 FQNNGV. Germline trimming cut 6 bases from V and 7 bases from J; bases unmatched to any gene: 6.

Only a few counts were recorded for this clone. V gene TRBV6-4 combines with J gene TRBJ2-7, with 10 bases that match TRBD1. The CDR3 spans 15 residues. The germline CDR1 and CDR2 sequences are MRHNA and SNTAGT. J lost 4 bases, V lost 7 bases, and 10 bases had no gene match. The CDR3 protein is CASTPPGQGSYEQYF. The CDR3, as DNA: TGTGCCAGCACCCCCCCGGGACAGGGGAGTTACGAGCAGTACTTC.

The V gene is TRBV7-6, the J gene TRBJ2-3; D is ambiguous. V lost 5 bases, J lost 4 bases, and 13 bases lay in between. CDR3 length: 14 residues. Looked up from germline, CDR1 is SGHVS and CDR2 is FNYEAQ. The DNA of the CDR3 is TGTGCCAGCAGCCCTAGGACCGGTGCAGATACGCAGTATTTT. This codes for CASSPRTGADTQYF.

This sequence joins TRBV7-2 and TRBJ1-1; maybe TRBD1 (5 bases). Germline V lookup: CDR1 SGHTA, CDR2 FQGNSA. V was cut by 3 bases and J by 4 bases, with 12 bases left in between. This CDR3 is 14 amino acids long. The CDR3 loop is CASSFTREGTEAFF. CDR3 nucleotide sequence: TGTGCCAGCAGCTTTACCAGGGAGGGCACTGAAGCTTTCTTT.

The rearrangement joins TRBV2 to TRBJ2-7, with D hard to call. The CDR3 is 15 residues long. Germline CDR1 reads SNHLY; CDR2 reads FYNNEI. V lost 5 bases, J lost 2 bases, and 16 bases lay in between. The CDR3 loop is CASSYPPFGTYEQYF. CDR3 nucleotide sequence: TGTGCCAGCAGTTACCCACCCTTCGGCACCTACGAGCAGTACTTC.

V gene TRBV7-9 combines with J gene TRBJ1-3, with unresolved D. The CDR3 is made up of 13 amino acids. Germline CDR1 is SEHNR and CDR2 is FQNEAQ (reference sequence). The V end lost 5 bases, the J end lost 0 bases, and 5 bases lay between the germline ends. CDR3: CASSQYSGNTIYF. DNA of the CDR3: TGTGCCAGCAGCCAGTACTCTGGAAACACCATATATTTT.

The chain joins TRBV7-9 to TRBJ2-2; a possible D gene is TRBD1 (6 bases). The V end was cut by 4 bases, the J end by 1 base, with 13 bases between. The CDR3 has 16 amino acids. In germline, CDR1 is SEHNR, CDR2 FQNEAQ (reference sequence). For the CDR3, the DNA is TGTGCCAGCAGCTCCCGGTTGACAGGGAACACCGGGGAGCTGTTTTTT. This sequence encodes CASSSRLTGNTGELFF.

The chain couples TRBV5-6 to TRBJ2-3; D is unresolved. CDR1 is SGHDT and CDR2 is YYEEEE in the germline V gene. The CDR3 spans 14 residues. The V end lost 7 bases, the J end lost 0 bases, and 12 bases lay between the germline ends. The CDR3 here is CASDRSVSTDTQYF. The CDR3 DNA reads as TGTGCCAGCGACCGCTCCGTTAGCACAGATACGCAGTATTTT.

The CDR3 DNA sequence: TGCGCCAGCAGCTTGGAGCCGGGCAATGAGCAGTTCTTC. This gives the protein CASSLEPGNEQFF. This chain links TRBV5-1 with TRBJ2-1; D gene ambiguous. Between the trimmed V and J ends, which lost 0 bases and 6 bases, there was a span of 7 bases. This CDR3 region has 13 residues. The germline V gene has CDR1 SGHRS and CDR2 YFSETQ.